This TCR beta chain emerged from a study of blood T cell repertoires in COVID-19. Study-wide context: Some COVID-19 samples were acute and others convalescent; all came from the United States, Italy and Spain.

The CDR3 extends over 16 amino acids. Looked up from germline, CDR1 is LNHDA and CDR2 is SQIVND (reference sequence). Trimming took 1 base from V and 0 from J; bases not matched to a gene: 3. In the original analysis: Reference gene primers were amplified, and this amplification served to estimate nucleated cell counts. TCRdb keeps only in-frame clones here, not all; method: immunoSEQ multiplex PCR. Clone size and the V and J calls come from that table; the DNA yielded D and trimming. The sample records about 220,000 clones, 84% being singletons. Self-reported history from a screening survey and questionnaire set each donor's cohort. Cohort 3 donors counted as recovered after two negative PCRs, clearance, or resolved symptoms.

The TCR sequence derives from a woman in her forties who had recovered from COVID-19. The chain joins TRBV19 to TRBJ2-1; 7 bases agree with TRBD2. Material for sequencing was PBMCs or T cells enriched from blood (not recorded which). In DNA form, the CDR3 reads TGTGCCAGTAGTATAGGCGGGAGACGCTCCTACAATGAGCAGTTCTTC. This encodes CASSIGGRRSYNEQFF.